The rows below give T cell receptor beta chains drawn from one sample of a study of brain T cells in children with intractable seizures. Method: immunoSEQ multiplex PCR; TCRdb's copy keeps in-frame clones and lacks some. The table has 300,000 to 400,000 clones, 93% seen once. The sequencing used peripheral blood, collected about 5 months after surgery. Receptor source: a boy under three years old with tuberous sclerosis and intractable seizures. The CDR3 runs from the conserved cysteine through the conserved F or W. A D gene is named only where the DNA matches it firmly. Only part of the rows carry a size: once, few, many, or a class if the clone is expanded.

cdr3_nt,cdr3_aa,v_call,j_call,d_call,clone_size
TGTGCCAGCAGTTTATCTATAGGCAGGGCAGGGCAGGATCTAAGGCCCTACGAGCAGTACTTC,CASSLSIGRAGQDLRPYEQYF,TRBV27,TRBJ2-7,.,.
TGTGCCACCAGCAGTACCCAGGACGAACAAGAGACCCAGTACTTC,CATSSTQDEQETQYF,TRBV15,TRBJ2-5,.,once
TGTGCCAGCAGCTTAGGTTTGACAGGGGGCAAAGGCTACACCTTC,CASSLGLTGGKGYTF,TRBV13,TRBJ1-2,TRBD1,.
TGTGCCAGCAGCTTAGGACAGAAGGGGATAGCCCAGCATTTT,CASSLGQKGIAQHF,TRBV5-5,TRBJ1-5,.,.
TGTGCCAGCAGCTTAGATTGGTCGGAGACCCAGTACTTC,CASSLDWSETQYF,TRBV11-2,TRBJ2-5,.,.
TGTGCCAGTAGTAGGACAGGGATGAACACTGAAGCTTTCTTT,CASSRTGMNTEAFF,TRBV19,TRBJ1-1,TRBD1,.
TGTGCCAGCAGTTCTGGGACTCGTCTTCACAATGAGCAGTTCTTC,CASSSGTRLHNEQFF,TRBV6-5,TRBJ2-1,.,.
TGCGCCAGCAGACCGACCTACTTAGCGGGAGGGCCCGACGAGCAGTACTTC,CASRPTYLAGGPDEQYF,TRBV5-1,TRBJ2-7,TRBD2,.
TGTGCCAGCAGCCAAGATCCGCCGGTTTTTGCGGGAGGAACTGGGGCCAACGTCCTGACTTTC,CASSQDPPVFAGGTGANVLTF,TRBV14,TRBJ2-6,TRBD2,.
TGTGCCTGGAGTGTAAGCGGTGCTGAGCAGTTCTTC,CAWSVSGAEQFF,TRBV30,TRBJ2-1,.,.
TGTGCCAGTAGTGACTTGTATTCTCAGGTCCTCATGAACACTGAAGCTTTCTTT,CASSDLYSQVLMNTEAFF,TRBV19,TRBJ1-1,.,few
TGCGCCAGCAGCCGTGGGTGGGGGTCTGGAGGCTACACCTTC,CASSRGWGSGGYTF,TRBV4-1,TRBJ1-2,.,.
TGTGCCGCGGCGCTAGCGGGGGTCCCCACAGATACGCAGTATTTT,CAAALAGVPTDTQYF,TRBV5-8,TRBJ2-3,TRBD2,.
TGTGCCGTCAAACGAAGCGGGAGCACAGATACGCAGTATTTT,CAVKRSGSTDTQYF,TRBV10-3,TRBJ2-3,.,.
TGCGCCAGCAGCTTGACCTTCGGTGGTGAAAAACTGTTTTTT,CASSLTFGGEKLFF,TRBV5-1,TRBJ1-4,.,.
TGTGCCAGCACTGACCTTAGCAATCAGCCCCAGCATTTT,CASTDLSNQPQHF,TRBV12-3/TRBV12-4,TRBJ1-5,.,.
TGTGCCAGCAGTTCAGCGGACTCCTACGAGCAGTACTTC,CASSSADSYEQYF,TRBV27,TRBJ2-7,.,once